This passage covers 26 T cell receptor beta chains from one sample sequenced in a study of cytomegalovirus exposure and HLA in healthy donors. Use of 60 Vbeta and 13 Jbeta primers characterized the PCR. The data were produced by immunoSEQ multiplex PCR, yet TCRdb's version contains in-frame clones alone and is incomplete. The data show some 150,000 clones, approximately 70% seen once. The sample comprised PBMCs. Source of these receptors: a woman in her fifties or sixties in good health and CMV-seropositive.

In this sample, this clone turned up a few times. The chain joins TRBV4-1 to TRBJ1-4; D remains ambiguous. V was shortened by 1 base and J by 0 bases, with 9 bases between the two germline ends. This CDR3 spans 16 amino acids. Germline V CDR1 and CDR2: MGHRA, YSYEKL. CDR3 protein: CASSQGVVATNEKLFF. The CDR3 nucleotides are TGCGCCAGCAGCCAAGGCGTCGTTGCAACTAATGAAAAACTGTTTTTT.

The rearrangement uses TRBV5-6 and TRBJ1-2, with D unclear. Trimming took 4 bases from V and 5 from J, leaving 18 bases between them. The CDR3 covers 15 residues. Germline-derived CDR1 and CDR2 are SGHDT and YYEEEE. The DNA of the CDR3 is TGTGCCAGCAGCCCACAATCCGGGATTAATTATGGCTACACCTTC. It codes for CASSPQSGINYGYTF. The full variable domain, rest sourced from reference TRBV5-6 and TRBJ1-2, is DAGVTQSPTHLIKTRGQQVTLRCSPKSGHDTVSWYQQALGQGPQFIFQYYEEEERQRGNFPDRFSGHQFPNYSSELNVNALLLGDSALYLCASSPQSGINYGYTFGSGTRLTVV.

The genes are TRBV30 and TRBJ2-2, with D perhaps TRBD1 (5 bases). CDR1 is GTSNPN and CDR2 is SVGIG in the germline V gene (reference sequence). The CDR3 length is 14 residues. V was clipped by 3 bases and J by 2 bases, with 10 bases between them. CDR3 in DNA: TGTGCCTGGAGCCGGACATCCAACACCGGGGAGCTGTTTTTT. It specifies CAWSRTSNTGELFF.

This chain joins TRBV7-2 and TRBJ2-2; 12 positions match TRBD2. The CDR3 spans 15 residues. V lost 5 bases, J lost 4 bases, and 2 bases stayed unmatched. CDR1 and CDR2 (germline): SGHTA, FQGNSA. For the CDR3, the DNA is TGTGCCAGCAGCCTACTAGCGGGAGGCACCGGGGAGCTGTTTTTT. Residues: CASSLLAGGTGELFF. Complete variable domain (other parts from reference TRBV7-2 and TRBJ2-2): GAGVSQSPSNKVTEKGKDVELRCDPISGHTALYWYRQSLGQGLEFLIYFQGNSAPDKSGLPSDRFSAERTGGSVSTLTIQRTQQEDSAVYLCASSLLAGGTGELFFGEGSRLTVL.

The genes are TRBV28 and TRBJ1-2; TRBD1 agrees at 7 bases. The CDR3 length is 14 residues. Losses at the gene ends were 6 bases for V and 4 bases for J; bases not matched to a gene: 8. Germline-derived CDR1 and CDR2 are MDHEN and SYDVKM. The chain's CDR3 is CASRSGTEAYGYTF. The CDR3 nucleotides are TGTGCCAGCAGGTCTGGGACAGAAGCCTATGGCTACACCTTC.

This clone was counted a few times. The V call is TRBV5-1, the J call TRBJ1-4, with D possibly being TRBD1 (5 bases). Germline values: CDR1 SGHRS, CDR2 YFSETQ. Trimming removed 2 bases from V and 9 bases from J, with 14 bases in between. This CDR3 is built from 14 residues. The CDR3 bases are TGCGCCAGCAGCTTACCGGACAATCATAAAAAACTGTTTTTT. This translates into CASSLPDNHKKLFF.

The chain links TRBV5-1 to TRBJ2-7; 7 nucleotides line up with TRBD1. The CDR3 contains 16 residues. Losses at the gene ends were 0 bases for V and 2 bases for J; bases not matched to a gene: 8. The germline CDR1 and CDR2 sequences are SGHRS and YFSETQ. The CDR3 spells CASSLGGTAITYEQYF. The CDR3 coding sequence is TGCGCCAGCAGCTTGGGAGGGACAGCCATAACCTACGAGCAGTACTTC. The whole variable domain, remainder taken from reference TRBV5-1 and TRBJ2-7, is KAGVTQTPRYLIKTRGQQVTLSCSPISGHRSVSWYQQTPGQGLQFLFEYFSETQRNKGNFPGRFSGRQFSNSRSEMNVSTLELGDSALYLCASSLGGTAITYEQYFGPGTRLTVT.

This clone showed up just a few times. The chain uses TRBV7-9 and TRBJ1-1; TRBD1 matches 7 bases. The CDR3 consists of 16 residues. The germline CDR1 and CDR2 sequences are SEHNR and FQNEAQ (reference sequence). Losses at the gene ends were 1 base for V and 3 bases for J; bases not matched to a gene: 8. The DNA for the CDR3 is TGTGCCAGCAGCTTAGGAAGGGACAGTCGGGACACTGAAGCTTTCTTT. Its translation is CASSLGRDSRDTEAFF. Variable domain in full (rest from reference TRBV7-9 and TRBJ1-1): DTGVSQNPRHKITKRGQNVTFRCDPISEHNRLYWYRQTLGQGPEFLTYFQNEAQLEKSRLLSDRFSAERPKGSFSTLEIQRTEQGDSAMYLCASSLGRDSRDTEAFFGQGTRLTVV.

This sequence joins TRBV28 and TRBJ2-4; maybe TRBD1 (6 bases). Trimming took 4 bases from V and 1 from J, leaving 11 bases between them. Germline loops: CDR1 MDHEN, CDR2 SYDVKM. The length of the CDR3 is 15 residues. The CDR3 reads CASSSPDSAKNIQYF. CDR3 in DNA: TGTGCCAGCAGTTCGCCGGACAGTGCCAAAAACATTCAGTACTTC.

V usage is TRBV5-4 and J usage is TRBJ2-2, with 7 bases lining up with TRBD1. Germline CDR1 SGHNT, CDR2 YYREEE (reference sequence). With 4 bases clipped from V and 4 bases from J, the junction kept 7 bases outside the gene matches. The CDR3 has 15 residues. This CDR3 is CASSRQGVGTGELFF. CDR3 DNA sequence: TGTGCCAGCAGCCGACAGGGTGTTGGCACCGGGGAGCTGTTTTTT.

The chain employs TRBV6-4 and TRBJ1-2; D remains unclear. The germline CDR1 and CDR2 sequences are MRHNA and SNTAGT. Trimming removed 4 bases from V and 4 bases from J, with 13 bases in between. CDR3 length: 14 amino acids. CDR3 nucleotides: TGTGCCAGCAGTGCCACCACAGCAGCCTATGGCTACACCTTC. Protein: CASSATTAAYGYTF.

The rearrangement joins TRBV28 to TRBJ1-1, with TRBD1 matching over 9 bases. The CDR3 covers 15 residues. Germline values: CDR1 MDHEN, CDR2 SYDVKM. After removal of 6 bases from V and 6 bases from J, the junction contained 11 bases not matched to a gene. DNA for the CDR3: TGTGCCAGCAGCCTCTATGGGACAGGGATCCCTGAAGCTTTCTTT. Amino acids: CASSLYGTGIPEAFF.

This chain links TRBV28 with TRBJ2-1; TRBD1 agrees at 9 bases. Germline V lookup: CDR1 MDHEN, CDR2 SYDVKM. This CDR3 contains 15 residues. The J segment lost 5 bases and the V segment lost 5 bases, leaving 7 bases of the junction unmatched. In DNA, the CDR3 is TGTGCCAGCAGTCTGGCGGGACAGGGCAACAATGAGCAGTTCTTC. Encoded protein: CASSLAGQGNNEQFF.

The chain combines TRBV12-5 with TRBJ2-7; D ambiguous. This CDR3 is built from 15 residues. V was clipped by 7 bases and J by 0 bases, with 16 bases between them. Germline V CDR1 and CDR2: LGHNT, FRNRAP. The CDR3 region is CASDLENPSSYEQYF. CDR3 DNA sequence: TGTGCTAGTGACCTGGAGAACCCGAGCTCCTACGAGCAGTACTTC.

The V call is TRBV5-1, the J call TRBJ2-1, with D possibly TRBD2 on 6 matching bases. Germline-derived CDR1 and CDR2 are SGHRS and YFSETQ. CDR3 length: 20 residues. V was shortened by 4 bases and J by 0 bases, with 26 bases between the two germline ends. The CDR3 region is CASSPPLSEIAESSYNEQFF. The DNA of the CDR3 is TGCGCCAGCAGCCCCCCCCTGTCGGAAATAGCGGAAAGCTCCTACAATGAGCAGTTCTTC. Full variable domain (missing parts from reference TRBV5-1 and TRBJ2-1): KAGVTQTPRYLIKTRGQQVTLSCSPISGHRSVSWYQQTPGQGLQFLFEYFSETQRNKGNFPGRFSGRQFSNSRSEMNVSTLELGDSALYLCASSPPLSEIAESSYNEQFFGPGTRLTVL.

This CDR3 reads CASSLPQGTGELFF. The CDR3 DNA follows: TGCGCCAGCAGCTTACCACAGGGTACCGGGGAGCTGTTTTTT. J is TRBJ2-2 and V is TRBV5-1; tentative D call: TRBD1 (6 bases). V was clipped by 2 bases and J by 5 bases, with 10 bases between them. The CDR3 spans 14 residues. Germline V lookup: CDR1 SGHRS, CDR2 YFSETQ. The complete variable domain, with remaining parts taken from reference TRBV5-1 and TRBJ2-2, reads KAGVTQTPRYLIKTRGQQVTLSCSPISGHRSVSWYQQTPGQGLQFLFEYFSETQRNKGNFPGRFSGRQFSNSRSEMNVSTLELGDSALYLCASSLPQGTGELFFGEGSRLTVL.

V is TRBV6-1 and J is TRBJ2-1, with D maybe TRBD2 (6 bases). This CDR3 is built from 15 residues. V lost 0 bases and J 2 bases, leaving 8 bases between the germline ends. CDR1 is MNHNS and CDR2 is SASEGT in the germline V gene. The CDR3 DNA reads as TGTGCCAGCAGTGAAGCCGGGACTCCCTACAATGAGCAGTTCTTC. It specifies CASSEAGTPYNEQFF.

This chain connects TRBV28 to TRBJ1-5, with D uncertain. Looked up from germline, CDR1 is MDHEN and CDR2 is SYDVKM. The CDR3 consists of 15 residues. Trimming removed 2 bases at V and 4 bases at J, with 12 bases between. CDR3 DNA: TGTGCCAGCAGTTTAGGGTCCGGGAAGAATCAGCCCCAGCATTTT. Translation gives CASSLGSGKNQPQHF.

The DNA of the CDR3 is TGCGCCAGCAGCCCCGGGACATCCTCGAACACCGGGGAGCTGTTTTTT. Translated: CASSPGTSSNTGELFF. The rearrangement joins TRBV5-1 to TRBJ2-2; maybe TRBD1 (6 bases). The germline V gene has CDR1 SGHRS and CDR2 YFSETQ. With 4 bases removed from V and 0 bases from J, the gap between germline ends came to 13 bases. The CDR3 runs 16 residues.

The rearrangement joins TRBV2 to TRBJ1-5, with 7 nucleotides matching TRBD1. The CDR3 totals 14 residues. With 6 bases clipped from V and 5 bases from J, the junction kept 7 bases outside the gene matches. Germline CDR1 is SNHLY and CDR2 is FYNNEI. This chain's CDR3 is CASRNTGEYQPQHF. CDR3 DNA: TGTGCCAGCAGGAACACAGGGGAGTATCAGCCCCAGCATTTT.

V and J are TRBV18 and TRBJ2-1, with D possibly being TRBD1 (5 bases). The length of the CDR3 is 13 residues. The germline V and J ends were trimmed by 5 bases and 0 bases, with 5 bases remaining between them. Germline V gene lookup returns CDR1 KGHSH and CDR2 LQKENI. CDR3 amino acids: CASSDSSYNEQFF. The CDR3 DNA sequence: TGTGCCAGCTCAGACAGCTCCTACAATGAGCAGTTCTTC.

V usage is TRBV13 and J usage is TRBJ1-1; perhaps TRBD1 as D (6 bases). V lost 4 bases and J 1 base, leaving 13 bases between the germline ends. This CDR3 has 15 residues. Germline lookup yields CDR1 PRHDT and CDR2 FYEKMQ (reference sequence). In DNA form, the CDR3 reads TGTGCCAGCAGCTCCACAAGGGACAAGAACACTGAAGCTTTCTTT. Protein: CASSSTRDKNTEAFF.

The chain combines TRBV29-1 with TRBJ1-1, with D hard to call. V lost 4 bases, J lost 0 bases, and 6 bases lay in between. Per germline, CDR1 SQVTM and CDR2 ANQGSEA. The CDR3 runs 12 residues. The CDR3 bases are TGCAGCGTTGCCCAGATGAACACTGAAGCTTTCTTT. Amino acid sequence: CSVAQMNTEAFF.

V gene TRBV7-2 combines with J gene TRBJ1-1, with 9 bases lining up with TRBD1. CDR3 length: 16 residues. Germline V lookup: CDR1 SGHTA, CDR2 FQGNSA. With V trimmed by 2 bases and J by 1 base, 5 bases remained unmatched. The CDR3 coding sequence is TGTGCCAGCAGCTTAACCCGACAGGGGGGGAACACTGAAGCTTTCTTT. Protein: CASSLTRQGGNTEAFF.

The V gene is TRBV5-1, the J gene TRBJ2-1, with TRBD2 matching over 7 bases. The CDR3 consists of 14 residues. V shed 4 bases and J 4 bases; nucleotides not matched to a gene: 5. Germline V gene lookup returns CDR1 SGHRS and CDR2 YFSETQ. The CDR3 spells CASSRDYSYNEQFF. The DNA of the CDR3 is TGCGCCAGCAGCCGGGACTACTCTTACAATGAGCAGTTCTTC.

V usage is TRBV18 and J usage is TRBJ1-2; 8 bases map to TRBD1. The CDR3 is made up of 14 amino acids. J was trimmed by 7 bases and V by 4 bases; bases with no gene match: 8. Germline CDR1 reads KGHSH; CDR2 reads LQKENI. The chain's CDR3 is CASSRGTGQVGYTF. In DNA, the CDR3 is TGTGCCAGCTCACGTGGGACAGGCCAGGTTGGCTACACCTTC.